This T cell receptor beta chain derives from a study of regulatory T cells in long-lasting Graves disease. In building TCR beta libraries, iRepertoire HTBI primers were used together with Arm-PCR of CDR3 regions. TCRdb independently ran MiXCR on the multiplex PCR reads; one entry per CDR3 protein. The sample lists around 480,000 distinct CDR3 sequences, approximately 16% occurring once. This clonotype was counted at least ten times. Its antigen remains unknown. The time point: newly diagnosed GD, antithyroid drugs for less than 3 months. The TCR library used RNA extracted from PBMCs. Overall study findings and caveats: Persistent disease was characterized by preferential usage of TRBV28, TRBJ1-2 and TRBJ2-5.

The CDR3 has 14 residues. In germline, CDR1 is SGDLS, CDR2 YYNGEE. Trimming removed 0 bases from V and 0 bases from J, with 3 bases in between. This sample also appeared in a second study, on T cells in Graves' hyperthyroidism and ophthalmopathy. That work adds: With the HTBI primer set, the TCR CDR3 went through a first round of RT-PCR. Researchers found most expanded thyroid clonotypes above 0.001 in blood as well.

The V call is TRBV9, the J call TRBJ1-4; D uncertain. This specimen consisted of peripheral blood mononuclear cells (PBMCs), obtained at new diagnosis, from a patient treated with antithyroid drugs. The clonotype originates from a middle-aged woman with Graves disease. CDR3 in amino acids: CASSVGTTNEKLFF. CDR3 nucleotide sequence: TGTGCCAGCAGCGTAGGGACAACTAATGAAAAACTGTTTTTT.